What follows are 28 T cell receptor delta chains derived from one specimen sequenced in a study of human gamma delta and Vdelta1 T cells. TCRdb ran CATT on the PCR reads. The sample contains fewer than 7,000 delta-chain clones, more than 9% of which appear only once. Input material: naive CD27+ Vdelta1 gamma-delta T cells from blood. All receptors come from a human donor in good health.

As regards this clone: A far larger clone is one base from this, pointing to a likely read error. Other DNA sequences in the sample encode the same CDR3. The chain employs TRDV1 and TRDJ1; TRDD3 agrees at 8 bases. The V and J ends lost 9 bases and 0 bases, in that order; junction bases with no gene match: 24. The germline V gene encodes CDR1 TSWWSYY and CDR2 QGS. The CDR3 consists of 20 residues. The CDR3 nucleotides are TGTGCTCTCGGGAAAGGGCGCCTCCGGCTGGGGGACTCGTACACCGATAAACTCATCTTT. This codes for CALGKGRLRLGDSYTDKLIF.

On this clone itself: A far larger clone is just one base off, so this is likely a read error. This CDR3 is also generated by other DNA sequences in the sample. The chain links TRDV1 to TRDJ1; 8 bases line up with TRDD3. V lost 1 base, J lost 11 bases, and 15 bases stayed unmatched. The germline V gene encodes CDR1 TSWWSYY and CDR2 QGS. The CDR3 extends over 16 amino acids. CDR3 DNA: TGTGCTCTTGGGGAACGGATACTGGGGGCCCCCCGTAAGCTCATCTTT. Residues: CALGERILGAPRKLIF.

In the case of this clone: With a much larger clone just one base away, this may be a read error. Other nucleotide sequences from this sample produce the same CDR3. The chain couples TRDV1 to TRDJ1; D is unclear. Germline-derived CDR1 and CDR2 are TSWWSYY and QGS. The CDR3 runs 19 residues. V shed 0 bases and J shed 2 bases, with 22 bases lying between them. CDR3 sequence (DNA): TGTGCTCTTGGGGAACTCCGGGGTATTCCACGATTTCTTACCGATAAACTCATCTTT. It codes for CALGELRGIPRFLTDKLIF.

Worth noting for this clone: The protein that TCRdb holds for this DNA derives from a much larger clone and differs from the translated DNA at residue 6, which likely indicates a read error; the protein shown here is translated from the DNA. This chain joins TRDV2 and TRDJ1; D perhaps matches TRDD3 (6 bases). Deletions cut 0 bases from V and 4 bases from J, with 17 bases between. Germline V CDR1 and CDR2: GEAIGNYY, EKD. This CDR3 region has 16 residues. The DNA of the CDR3 is TGTGCCTGTGACACCGATGATGGGGGCAACAGCGATAAACTCATCTTT. Its protein is CACDTDDGGNSDKLIF.

V and J are TRDV1 and TRDJ1; 10 nucleotides line up with TRDD3. The CDR3 sequence is 15 residues long. Germline lookup yields CDR1 TSWWSYY and CDR2 QGS. With 3 bases clipped from V and 7 bases from J, the junction kept 8 bases outside the gene matches. The CDR3, as DNA: TGTGCTCTTGGGGACCCGAGTACTGGGGGATGTAAACTCATCTTT. This gives the protein CALGDPSTGGCKLIF.

This clone is medium-sized in the sample. Other DNA sequences in the same sample also yield this CDR3. The chain joins TRDV1 to TRDJ1, with 13 positions matching TRDD3. J was trimmed by 0 bases and V by 3 bases; bases with no gene match: 19. The germline V gene encodes CDR1 TSWWSYY and CDR2 QGS. The CDR3 covers 22 residues. CDR3 coding DNA: TGTGCTCTTGGGGATCCTACTCTACCGCGTACTGGGGGATACGCGTACACCGATAAACTCATCTTT. It translates to CALGDPTLPRTGGYAYTDKLIF.

About this clone itself: One base away lies a much larger clone, so this may be a sequencing read error. The sample has other DNA sequences that encode this CDR3 too. This chain uses TRDV1 with TRDJ1; D may be TRDD3 (5 bases). Per germline, CDR1 TSWWSYY and CDR2 QGS. The length of the CDR3 is 23 residues. V lost 2 bases and J lost 0, with 34 bases in between. As DNA, the CDR3 is TGTGCTCTTGGGGAAGGGACTGGTGGTCCGCATCCGAAGTTGGCAATGTACACCGATAAACTCATCTTT. Protein product: CALGEGTGGPHPKLAMYTDKLIF.

This clone was detected ten times or more. The chain couples TRDV1 to TRDJ1; the D is unclear. This CDR3 spans 17 amino acids. The V end was cut by 2 bases, the J end by 2 bases, with 18 bases between. CDR1 and CDR2 from the germline V gene are TSWWSYY and QGS. CDR3 in amino acids: CALGEFSRPRRTDKLIF. DNA for the CDR3: TGTGCTCTTGGGGAATTCTCACGACCTCGGAGGACCGATAAACTCATCTTT.

Concerning this clone: This likely reflects a read error, since a far larger clone is one base away. Different DNA sequences within this sample yield the same CDR3. The chain has TRDV1 and TRDJ1; 13 bases fit TRDD3. CDR3 length equals 22 residues. Germline V lookup: CDR1 TSWWSYY, CDR2 QGS. J lost 4 bases, V lost 3 bases, and 23 bases had no gene match. CDR3 residues: CALGELEFPGTGGYGGIDKLIF. CDR3 in DNA: TGTGCTCTTGGGGAGCTAGAATTCCCAGGTACTGGGGGATACGGGGGGATCGATAAACTCATCTTT.

The sample holds many counts of this clone. The chain joins TRDV1 to TRDJ1; D not resolved. The CDR3 runs to 16 residues. Trimming removed 0 bases at V and 4 bases at J, with 15 bases between. Germline V gene data show CDR1 as TSWWSYY and CDR2 as QGS. CDR3 nucleotide sequence: TGTGCTCTTGGGGAACTCCGTCCCCGGGTGGGCGATAAACTCATCTTT. This translates into CALGELRPRVGDKLIF.

This clone was observed a handful of times. A single base separates this from a much larger clone, so it may be a read error. Other DNA sequences within the sample encode an identical CDR3. The chain carries TRDV1 and TRDJ1; D uncertain. CDR1 is TSWWSYY and CDR2 is QGS in the germline V gene. CDR3 size: 21 residues. Trimming pared 0 bases from V and 1 base from J, leaving 27 bases between. CDR3 in amino acids: CALGELSRRQGPLSFTDKLIF. The CDR3 DNA follows: TGTGCTCTTGGGGAACTGTCCCGAAGGCAAGGCCCATTGTCTTTCACCGATAAACTCATCTTT.

Notes on this clone: A much larger clonotype is one base distant, so this may be a read error. J is TRDJ1 and V is TRDV1; D tentatively reads TRDD2 or TRDD3 (6 bases each). V lost 2 bases and J lost 7, with 44 bases in between. Germline-derived CDR1 and CDR2 are TSWWSYY and QGS. The CDR3 has 24 residues. CDR3 sequence (DNA): TGTGCTCTTGGGGAAAACTCTTCCAGGTCCTACTTCAAGCTACGGTACTGGGAGATAGGTAAACTCATCTTT. Translation: CALGENSSRSYFKLRYWEIGKLIF.

In its sample, this clone was seen a few times. With a much larger clone just one base away, this may be a read error. The chain couples TRDV1 to TRDJ1; 9 positions match TRDD3. This CDR3 has 22 amino acids. The germline V gene has CDR1 TSWWSYY and CDR2 QGS. Trimming at V came to 1 base and at J to 10 bases, leaving 31 bases not matched to a gene. The CDR3 nucleotides are TGTGCTCTTGGGGAACGGCCCGTACGGCTTCCTAAATTTACTGGGGGAGACGATCGACTCATCTTT. Its translation: CALGERPVRLPKFTGGDDRLIF.

This clone was detected ten times or more. A junction boundary mismatches the germline segment, possibly from a read error. The V call is TRDV1, the J call TRDJ1; 7 nucleotides align to TRDD3. Germline V CDR1 and CDR2: TSWWSYY, QGS. There are 14 residues in the CDR3. CDR3 DNA sequence: TGTGCTCTTGGCCCCAGGTGGGGGACCGGTAAACTCATCTTT. Translated, it gives CALGPRWGTGKLIF.

By share of the sample, this clone is medium-sized (0.01 to 0.1%). One base away lies a much larger clone, so this may be a sequencing read error. V usage is TRDV1 and J usage is TRDJ1; weak D call: TRDD2 (7 bases). V was trimmed by 4 bases and J by 0 bases, leaving 24 bases between them. The CDR3 contains 19 residues. The V gene's germline CDR1 is TSWWSYY and CDR2 QGS. CDR3 loop: CALGGLPPSWGRYTDKLIF. CDR3 sequence (DNA): TGTGCTCTTGGGGGCCTTCCTCCTAGCTGGGGAAGGTACACCGATAAACTCATCTTT.

This chain connects TRDV1 to TRDJ1, with D maybe TRDD3 (8 bases). Germline V gene data show CDR1 as TSWWSYY and CDR2 as QGS. The CDR3 length is 23 residues. With 4 bases removed from V and 4 bases from J, the gap between germline ends came to 40 bases. This CDR3 is CALGGPIPTARYWGVRRSDKLIF. The CDR3 coding sequence is TGTGCTCTTGGGGGACCGATTCCTACCGCCAGGTACTGGGGGGTACGCAGGAGCGATAAACTCATCTTT.

Of note for this clone: It is likely a read error: a sequence one base away is far more abundant. The chain couples TRDV1 to TRDJ1, with a possible D match to TRDD2 (8 bases). This CDR3 contains 21 residues. The germline gives CDR1 TSWWSYY, CDR2 QGS. The germline V and J ends were trimmed by 3 bases and 1 base, with 30 bases remaining between them. CDR3 region: CALGDKLHDLPRIRGTDKLIF. CDR3 DNA sequence: TGTGCTCTTGGGGATAAACTCCACGACCTTCCTAGGATACGCGGCACCGATAAACTCATCTTT.

This clone occurred a few times. This may be a read error: a much more frequent sequence differs by one nucleotide. This sequence joins TRDV1 and TRDJ1; perhaps TRDD3 as D (5 bases). The germline CDR1 and CDR2 sequences are TSWWSYY and QGS. With 0 bases removed from V and 4 bases from J, the gap between germline ends came to 27 bases. CDR3 length: 20 amino acids. CDR3 sequence (DNA): TGTGCTCTTGGGGAACTAGGGACATACGTGGTGGCTCGGGGTAGCGATAAACTCATCTTT. The encoded protein is CALGELGTYVVARGSDKLIF.

This sequence joins TRDV1 and TRDJ1; D is tentatively TRDD2 or TRDD3 (5 bases each). Germline CDR1 and CDR2: TSWWSYY and QGS. V shed 3 bases and J shed 0 bases, with 20 bases lying between them. The CDR3 contains 18 residues. The CDR3 region has the DNA TGTGCTCTTGGGGACCGAGGGGCCTACCCGGGATACACCGATAAACTCATCTTT. Translation gives CALGDRGAYPGYTDKLIF.

About this clone: A far larger clone is just one base off, so this is likely a read error. Other DNA sequences in the same sample also yield this CDR3. V and J are TRDV1 and TRDJ1, with 10 bases matching TRDD3. This CDR3 is 17 amino acids long. The germline V gene has CDR1 TSWWSYY and CDR2 QGS. CDR3 loop: CALGVRYWGMRTDKLIF. CDR3 nucleotide sequence: TGTGCTCTTGGGGTCCGGTACTGGGGGATGCGCACCGATAAACTCATTTTT.

This clone was picked up a small number of times. The rearrangement links TRDV2 to TRDJ1; D perhaps matches TRDD3 (5 bases). The CDR3 extends over 15 amino acids. CDR1 is GEAIGNYY, CDR2 EKD, per germline. V was trimmed by 3 bases and J by 4 bases, leaving 17 bases between them. CDR3 amino acids: CACDGVGWGGDKLIF. In nucleotides, the CDR3 is TGTGCCTGTGACGGGGTGGGATGGGGCGGCGATAAACTCATCTTT.

The chain recombines TRDV1 with TRDJ1, with 9 bases aligning to TRDD3. CDR3 length equals 22 residues. Germline V gives CDR1 TSWWSYY, CDR2 QGS. Trimming removed 1 base from V and 0 bases from J; junction bases left unmatched: 21. This CDR3 reads CALGEPPPGGWGGSPYTDKLIF. The CDR3 coding sequence is TGTGCTCTTGGGGAACCACCCCCTGGGGGATGGGGGGGATCACCGTACACCGATAAACTCATCTTT.

To note about this clone: A far larger clone is one nucleotide away, so this likely arose from a read error. The chain is built from TRDV1 and TRDJ1, with 8 bases aligning to TRDD3. Trimming cost V 5 bases and J 0 bases; bases outside gene matches: 23. Germline values: CDR1 TSWWSYY, CDR2 QGS. The CDR3 runs to 21 residues. The CDR3 reads CALGTSPRRGIRLLYTDKLIF. The CDR3 nucleotides read TGTGCTCTTGGGACCTCTCCTAGACGAGGGATACGCTTGCTGTACACCGATAAACTCATCTTT.

By share of the sample, this clone is large. Other DNA sequences from this sample encode an identical CDR3 as well. The chain joins TRDV1 to TRDJ1; 12 bases are shared with TRDD3. The CDR3 is 21 amino acids. The germline V gene encodes CDR1 TSWWSYY and CDR2 QGS. The ends lost 1 base at V and 3 bases at J; junction bases unmatched: 18. CDR3 DNA sequence: TGTGCTCTTGGGGAACACCCGCGGGGAGTGTTCTGGGGGATACGTGCCGATAAACTCATCTTT. This codes for CALGEHPRGVFWGIRADKLIF.

This clone is judged medium-sized. Other DNA sequences in the sample encode the same CDR3. The chain is built from TRDV1 and TRDJ1; weak D call: TRDD2 (6 bases). The CDR3 length is 21 residues. V was cut by 1 base and J by 0 bases, with 27 bases left in between. Germline V CDR1 and CDR2: TSWWSYY, QGS. CDR3 in amino acids: CALGERPFPSQPLTYTDKLIF. In nucleotides, the CDR3 is TGTGCTCTTGGGGAACGACCCTTTCCTAGCCAGCCTTTGACGTACACCGATAAACTCATCTTT.

Turning to this clone: The junction and the germline gene differ at one end; a read error may be behind it. This chain joins TRDV1 and TRDJ1; no definite D call. This CDR3 spans 18 amino acids. Germline values: CDR1 TSWWSYY, CDR2 QGS. The chain's CDR3 is CALGELCPISQYTDNLIF. The CDR3 coding sequence is TGTGCTCTTGGGGAACTCTGTCCAATCAGCCAGTACACCGATAACCTCATCTTT.

This clone was observed a few times. This may be a read error: a much more frequent sequence differs by one nucleotide. The chain joins TRDV1 to TRDJ1; weak D call: TRDD3 (5 bases). The CDR3 has 22 amino acids. CDR1 is TSWWSYY and CDR2 is QGS in the germline V gene. Trimming left V 3 bases short and J 0 bases short, with 32 bases between. CDR3 loop: CALGEKRRPTSRLGLYTDKLIF. In DNA form, the CDR3 reads TGTGCTCTTGGGGAGAAGAGGCGCCCCACGTCCCGTCTGGGACTGTACACCGATAAACTCATCTTT.

This clone is medium-sized within its sample. Other DNA sequences in the same sample also yield this CDR3. This sequence joins TRDV1 and TRDJ1; 9 nucleotides agree with TRDD3. Germline loops: CDR1 TSWWSYY, CDR2 QGS. This CDR3 region has 18 residues. The V gene end was trimmed by 0 bases and the J gene end by 9 bases; junction bases not matched to a gene: 17. The CDR3 coding sequence is TGTGCTCTTGGGGAACTACGGGGTGGGGGATATTATGGAAAAGAACTCATCTTT. This gives the protein CALGELRGGGYYGKELIF.